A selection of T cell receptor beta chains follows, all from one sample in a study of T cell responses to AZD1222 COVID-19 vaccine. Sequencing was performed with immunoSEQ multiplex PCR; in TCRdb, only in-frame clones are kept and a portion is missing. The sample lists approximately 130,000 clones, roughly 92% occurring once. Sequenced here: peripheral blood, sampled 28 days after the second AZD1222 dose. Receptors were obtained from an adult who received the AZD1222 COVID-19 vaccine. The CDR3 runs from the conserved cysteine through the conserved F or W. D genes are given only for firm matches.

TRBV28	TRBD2	CASSQTSGRINEQFF
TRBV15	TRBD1	CATAPGQGYNEQFF
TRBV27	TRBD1	CASSFRTGDDEQFF
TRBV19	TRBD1	CASSIYGTGGHEQYF
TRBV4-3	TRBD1	CASSQGVGTGINEQFF
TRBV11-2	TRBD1	CASSLGTGFDYGYTF
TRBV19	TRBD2	CASKGSGGKPKNIQYF
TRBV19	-	CASSIGGGYQPQHF
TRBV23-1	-	CASSLSYSRSPSTEAFF
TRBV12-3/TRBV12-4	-	CASSLGRGGYTF
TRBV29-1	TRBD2	CSVSVSGGAGETQYF
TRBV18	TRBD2	CASSPRQSAGGSEQYF
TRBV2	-	CASRQGYDEQFF